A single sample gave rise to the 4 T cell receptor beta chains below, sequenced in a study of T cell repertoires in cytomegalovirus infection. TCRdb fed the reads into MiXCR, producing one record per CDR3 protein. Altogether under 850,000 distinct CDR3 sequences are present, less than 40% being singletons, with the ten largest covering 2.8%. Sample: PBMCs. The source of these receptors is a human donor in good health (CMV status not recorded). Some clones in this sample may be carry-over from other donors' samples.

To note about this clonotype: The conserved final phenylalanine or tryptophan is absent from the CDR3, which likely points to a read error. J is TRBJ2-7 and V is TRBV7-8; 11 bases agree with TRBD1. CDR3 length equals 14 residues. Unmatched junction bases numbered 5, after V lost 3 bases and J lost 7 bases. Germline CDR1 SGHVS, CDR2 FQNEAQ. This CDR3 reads CASSFGQGAREQYL. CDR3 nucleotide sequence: TGTGCCAGCAGCTTCGGACAGGGGGCGAGAGAGCAGTACTTA.

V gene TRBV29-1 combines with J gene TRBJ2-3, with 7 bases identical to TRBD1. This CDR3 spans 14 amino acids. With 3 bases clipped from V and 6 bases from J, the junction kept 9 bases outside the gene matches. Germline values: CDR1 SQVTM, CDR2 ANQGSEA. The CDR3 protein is CSVEAQGVADTQYF. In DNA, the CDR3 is TGCAGCGTTGAGGCCCAGGGGGTCGCCGATACGCAGTATTTT.

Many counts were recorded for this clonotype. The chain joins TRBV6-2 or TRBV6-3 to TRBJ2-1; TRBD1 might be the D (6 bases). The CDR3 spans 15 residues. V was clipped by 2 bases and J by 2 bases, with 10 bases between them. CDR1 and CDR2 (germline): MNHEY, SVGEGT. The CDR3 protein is CASSYTGMTYNEQFF. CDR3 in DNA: TGTGCCAGCAGTTACACAGGGATGACCTACAATGAGCAGTTCTTC.

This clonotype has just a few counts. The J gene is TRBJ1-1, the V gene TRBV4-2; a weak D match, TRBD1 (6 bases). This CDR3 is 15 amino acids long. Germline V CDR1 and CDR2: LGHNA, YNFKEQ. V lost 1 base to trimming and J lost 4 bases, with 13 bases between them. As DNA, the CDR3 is TGTGCCAGCAGCCAAGGCTTAGGGGGAGGCACTGAAGCTTTCTTT. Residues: CASSQGLGGGTEAFF.